One sample yielded the 18 T cell receptor beta chains listed below, sequenced in a study of response to subunit inactivated influenza vaccine. Each CDR3 protein gets one entry after TCRdb re-called the RT-PCR reads with MiXCR. In the table there are under 550,000 distinct CDR3 sequences, approximately 7.7% of which are singletons. Here the sequenced sample was PBMCs from blood, taken less than 30 months after vaccination. These receptor sequences come from a man between 50 and 75 years old who received an inactivated influenza vaccine.

Only a few counts were recorded for this clonotype. This chain uses TRBV19 with TRBJ2-7, with a tentative D call TRBD2 (5 bases). The CDR3 contains 15 residues. The V and J ends lost 2 bases and 1 base respectively, with 12 bases between them. CDR1 and CDR2 (germline): LNHDA, SQIVND (reference sequence). As DNA, the CDR3 is TGTGCCAGTAGTATAATGAGTGGGGAGTCCTACGAGCAGTACTTC. It codes for CASSIMSGESYEQYF.

J is TRBJ2-7 and V is TRBV20-1; D possibly corresponds to TRBD1 (6 bases). Between the trimmed V and J ends, which lost 2 bases and 3 bases, there was a span of 11 bases. The CDR3 has 13 residues. In germline, CDR1 is DFQATT, CDR2 SNEGSKA (reference sequence). The chain's CDR3 is CSARNEGGYEQYF. DNA for the CDR3: TGCAGTGCTAGAAACGAAGGGGGCTACGAGCAGTACTTC.

This clonotype was observed many times. The J gene is TRBJ2-2, the V gene TRBV12-3 or TRBV12-4; 7 bases are a match to TRBD1. This CDR3 contains 15 residues. After removal of 1 base from V and 6 bases from J, the junction contained 5 bases not matched to a gene. The CDR3 bases are TGTGCCAGCAGTTTAGTAGGGGGCTTCGCCGGGGAGCTGTTTTTT. Translating gives CASSLVGGFAGELFF.

This clonotype was recorded at least ten times. This chain uses TRBV10-3 with TRBJ2-1; either TRBD1 or TRBD2 may supply D (5 bases each). Per the germline V gene, CDR1 is ENHRY and CDR2 is SYGVKD. This CDR3 has 17 residues. V was cut by 0 bases and J by 3 bases, with 15 bases left in between. The CDR3 DNA reads TGTGCCATCAGTGAGTCGTTTGGGGGAACGGACTACAATGAGCAGTTCTTC. Amino acid sequence: CAISESFGGTDYNEQFF.

There are a few counts of this clonotype. The V call is TRBV4-3, the J call TRBJ2-5; the match to TRBD1 covers 8 bases. V was clipped by 3 bases and J by 4 bases; unmatched bases: 10. CDR1 is LGHNA, CDR2 YSLEER, per germline. This CDR3 comprises 16 residues. The CDR3 DNA sequence: TGCGCCAGCAGCCAGGACAGGGCCCCATCCCGAGAGACCCAGTACTTC. As protein: CASSQDRAPSRETQYF.

This clonotype showed up just a few times. The chain carries TRBV5-5 and TRBJ1-4; D gene uncertain. The germline gives CDR1 SGHKS, CDR2 YYEKEE (reference sequence). The germline V and J ends were trimmed by 1 base and 4 bases, with 8 bases remaining between them. The CDR3 is made up of 14 amino acids. Here the CDR3 DNA reads TGTGCCAGCAGCTTGCCGGGGTATAATGAAAAACTGTTTTTT. Amino acid sequence: CASSLPGYNEKLFF.

This rearrangement joins TRBV24-1 to TRBJ2-3; 7 nucleotides match TRBD1. Germline lookup yields CDR1 KGHDR and CDR2 SFDVKD. Trimming cost V 2 bases and J 2 bases; bases outside gene matches: 6. This CDR3 region has 16 residues. CDR3 sequence reads: CATSDWTGFNTDTQYF. CDR3 bases: TGTGCCACCAGTGATTGGACAGGTTTCAACACAGATACGCAGTATTTT.

In this sample, this clonotype turned up many times. V is TRBV7-9 and J is TRBJ2-3; 10 nucleotides agree with TRBD2. The germline V gene encodes CDR1 SEHNR and CDR2 FQNEAQ (reference sequence). This CDR3 has 15 residues. J gave up 4 bases and V 11 bases, and 12 bases lay outside the gene matches. Here the CDR3 reads CAAGRSGTSADTQYF. CDR3 coding DNA: TGTGCCGCCGGACGATCCGGGACTAGCGCAGATACGCAGTATTTT.

This clonotype has only a few counts. This chain uses TRBV4-3 with TRBJ2-3; D not certain. V lost 0 bases and J lost 4, with 11 bases in between. CDR3 size: 15 residues. CDR1 and CDR2 from the germline V gene are LGHNA and YSLEER. The CDR3 DNA is TGCGCCAGCAGCCAAGAGTTGTTAGAACCAGATACGCAGTATTTT. It codes for CASSQELLEPDTQYF.

In its sample, this clonotype was seen a few times. This rearrangement joins TRBV4-2 to TRBJ1-2; unclear D gene. The CDR3 runs to 13 residues. In germline, CDR1 is LGHNA, CDR2 YNFKEQ. The V gene lost 0 bases and the J gene lost 8 bases, with 10 bases spanning the gap. The chain's CDR3 is CASSQDPGVGYTF. CDR3 sequence (DNA): TGTGCCAGCAGCCAAGATCCTGGGGTCGGCTACACCTTC.

In its sample, this clonotype was seen many times. The chain links TRBV12-3 or TRBV12-4 to TRBJ1-5; possible D gene TRBD1, 5 bases. The CDR3 length is 15 residues. Trimming cost V 6 bases and J 0 bases, with 12 bases left between them. The CDR3 reads CASSIGTYSNQPQHF. CDR3 DNA sequence: TGTGCCAGCAGCATCGGGACCTATAGCAATCAGCCCCAGCATTTT.

This clonotype has a handful of counts. The chain is built from TRBV5-6 and TRBJ2-7; D might be TRBD2 (5 bases). CDR1 is SGHDT and CDR2 is YYEEEE in the germline V gene. The CDR3 length is 15 residues. The V end was cut by 3 bases, the J end by 3 bases, with 16 bases between. This chain's CDR3 is CASSSYGKLLYEQYF. The CDR3 region has the DNA TGTGCCAGCAGCTCTTACGGGAAGCTCCTCTACGAGCAGTACTTC.

The chain recombines TRBV5-6 with TRBJ2-5; D is undetermined. The CDR3 loop spans 15 amino acids. Trimming cost V 0 bases and J 7 bases, with 16 bases left between them. The germline gives CDR1 SGHDT, CDR2 YYEEEE. CDR3 coding DNA: TGTGCCAGCAGCTTGGATGTTCGGGCTGCAGGGACCCAGTACTTC. It translates to CASSLDVRAAGTQYF.

This clonotype was found many times. The rearrangement joins TRBV11-2 to TRBJ1-2, with D possibly being TRBD1 (5 bases). This CDR3 is 16 amino acids long. Germline V gene sequence: CDR1 SGHAT, CDR2 FQNNGV. V was cut by 0 bases and J by 6 bases, with 17 bases left in between. Here the CDR3 reads CASSLEETGSRNGYTF. The CDR3 DNA is TGTGCCAGCAGCTTAGAGGAAACAGGTTCGAGGAATGGCTACACCTTC.

This clonotype was seen ten or more times. CDR3: CATSARAPGEAKNIQYF. In nucleotides, the CDR3 is TGTGCCACCAGCGCGAGAGCGCCTGGTGAGGCCAAAAACATTCAGTACTTC. The rearrangement links TRBV15 to TRBJ2-4; the D is unclear. V lost 5 bases to trimming and J lost 1 base, with 18 bases between them. CDR3 length: 17 amino acids. Germline V CDR1 and CDR2: LNHNV, YYDKDF (reference sequence). The entire variable domain, with the rest obtained from reference TRBV15 and TRBJ2-4, is as follows: DAMVIQNPRYQVTQFGKPVTLSCSQTLNHNVMYWYQQKSSQAPKLLFHYYDKDFNNEADTPDNFQSRRPNTSFCFLDIRSPGLGDTAMYLCATSARAPGEAKNIQYFGAGTRLSVL.

This clonotype was recorded at least ten times. V gene TRBV11-3 combines with J gene TRBJ2-3; no firm D call. Trimming removed 5 bases at V and 11 bases at J, with 14 bases between. Looked up from germline, CDR1 is SGHNT and CDR2 is YENEEA. This CDR3 has 12 amino acids. CDR3 coding DNA: TGTGCCAGCAGCCCAGATCTCGGCGAGCAGTATTTT. This gives the protein CASSPDLGEQYF.

At least ten counts were recorded for this clonotype. The chain employs TRBV20-1 and TRBJ2-2, with 14 bases aligning to TRBD2. J was trimmed by 3 bases and V by 6 bases; bases with no gene match: 9. CDR1 and CDR2 from the germline V gene are DFQATT and SNEGSKA (reference sequence). CDR3 length equals 17 residues. The CDR3: CSAPGTSGSRYTGELFF. The CDR3 nucleotides read TGCAGTGCGCCCGGGACTAGCGGGAGTAGGTACACCGGGGAGCTGTTTTTT.

This clonotype was counted between two and nine times. The CDR3 reads CASSTKDRSSYNEQFF. DNA for the CDR3: TGTGCCAGCAGTACCAAGGACAGGAGCTCCTACAATGAGCAGTTCTTC. The J gene is TRBJ2-1, the V gene TRBV27, with 7 nucleotides matching TRBD1. The trim removed 5 bases at V and 0 bases at J, leaving 7 bases unmatched. CDR1 is MNHEY, CDR2 SMNVEV, per germline (reference sequence). There are 16 residues in the CDR3.